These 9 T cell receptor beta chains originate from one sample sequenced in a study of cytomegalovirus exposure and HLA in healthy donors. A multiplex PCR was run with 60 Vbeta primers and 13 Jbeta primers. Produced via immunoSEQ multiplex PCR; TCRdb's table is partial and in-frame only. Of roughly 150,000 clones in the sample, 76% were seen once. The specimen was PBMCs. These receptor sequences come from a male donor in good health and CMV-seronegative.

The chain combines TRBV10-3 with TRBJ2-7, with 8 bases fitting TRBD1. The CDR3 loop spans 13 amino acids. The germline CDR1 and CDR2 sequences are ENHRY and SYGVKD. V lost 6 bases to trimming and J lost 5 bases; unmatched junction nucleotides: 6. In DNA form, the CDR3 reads TGTGCCATCAGGGGACAGGATAAACACGAGCAGTACTTC. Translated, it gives CAIRGQDKHEQYF.

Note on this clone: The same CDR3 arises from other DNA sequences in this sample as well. Written as DNA, the CDR3 is TGTGCCAGCAGCATACCGGGACAGGGAGTCCCGCAGTACTTC. It encodes CASSIPGQGVPQYF. The chain links TRBV7-9 to TRBJ2-7; 9 nucleotides match TRBD1. This CDR3 is 14 amino acids long. CDR1 SEHNR and CDR2 FQNEAQ come from the germline V gene (reference sequence). V was pared by 5 bases and J by 9 bases, with 11 bases of the junction left unmatched. The full variable domain, in which reference TRBV7-9 and TRBJ2-7 provide the parts outside the CDR3, is DTGVSQNPRHKITKRGQNVTFRCDPISEHNRLYWYRQTLGQGPEFLTYFQNEAQLEKSRLLSDRFSAERPKGSFSTLEIQRTEQGDSAMYLCASSIPGQGVPQYFGPGTRLTVT.

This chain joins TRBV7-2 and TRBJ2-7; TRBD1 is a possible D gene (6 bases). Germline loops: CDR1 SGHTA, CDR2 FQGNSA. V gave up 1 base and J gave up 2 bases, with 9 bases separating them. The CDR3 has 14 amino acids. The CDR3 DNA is TGTGCCAGCAGCTTAGAACAGGGTGCCTACGAGCAGTACTTC. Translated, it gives CASSLEQGAYEQYF.

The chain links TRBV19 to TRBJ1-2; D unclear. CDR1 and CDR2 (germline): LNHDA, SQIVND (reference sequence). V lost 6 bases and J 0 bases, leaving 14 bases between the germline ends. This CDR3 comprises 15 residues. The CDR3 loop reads CASRMNEAPNYGYTF. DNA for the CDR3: TGTGCCAGTAGGATGAACGAAGCCCCTAACTATGGCTACACCTTC.

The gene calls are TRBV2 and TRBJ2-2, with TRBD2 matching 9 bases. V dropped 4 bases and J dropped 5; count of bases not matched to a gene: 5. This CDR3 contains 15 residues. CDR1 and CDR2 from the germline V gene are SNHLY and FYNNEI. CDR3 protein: CASSGSGSFTGELFF. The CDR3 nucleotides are TGTGCCAGCAGTGGTAGCGGGAGTTTTACCGGGGAGCTGTTTTTT.

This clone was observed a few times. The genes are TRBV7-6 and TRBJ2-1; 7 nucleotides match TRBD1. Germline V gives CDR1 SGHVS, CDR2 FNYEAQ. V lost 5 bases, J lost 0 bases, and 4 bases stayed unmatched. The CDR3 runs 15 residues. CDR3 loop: CASSADRSSYNEQFF. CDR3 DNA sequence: TGTGCCAGCAGCGCGGACAGGAGCTCCTACAATGAGCAGTTCTTC. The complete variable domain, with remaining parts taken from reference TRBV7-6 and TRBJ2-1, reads GAGVSQSPRYKVTKRGQDVALRCDPISGHVSLYWYRQALGQGPEFLTYFNYEAQQDKSGLPNDRFSAERPEGSISTLTIQRTEQRDSAMYRCASSADRSSYNEQFFGPGTRLTVL.

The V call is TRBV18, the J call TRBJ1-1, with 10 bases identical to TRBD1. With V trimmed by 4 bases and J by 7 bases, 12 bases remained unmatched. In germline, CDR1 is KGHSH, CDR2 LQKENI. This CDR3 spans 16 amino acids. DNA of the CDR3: TGTGCCAGCTCACATATGACAGGGGGCGCGGGGGATGAAGCTTTCTTT. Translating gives CASSHMTGGAGDEAFF.

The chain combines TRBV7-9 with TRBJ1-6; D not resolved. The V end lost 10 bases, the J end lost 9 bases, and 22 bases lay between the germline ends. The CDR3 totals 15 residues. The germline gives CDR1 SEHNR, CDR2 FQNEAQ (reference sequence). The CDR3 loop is CATHGRNWEGSPLHF. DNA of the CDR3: TGTGCCACCCACGGCCGGAATTGGGAGGGTTCACCCCTCCACTTT.

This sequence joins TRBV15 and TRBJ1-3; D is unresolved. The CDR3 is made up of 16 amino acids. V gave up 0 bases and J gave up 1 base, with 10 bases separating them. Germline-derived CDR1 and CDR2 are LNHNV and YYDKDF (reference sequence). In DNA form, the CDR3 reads TGTGCCACCAGCAGAGATAGAGAGAGTTCTGGAAACACCATATATTTT. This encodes CATSRDRESSGNTIYF.